The clone carrying this TCR beta chain has a handful of counts. The V segment lost 2 bases and the J segment 3 bases; nucleotides outside the gene matches: 5. The CDR3 is 15 amino acids. CDR1 is SGHAT, CDR2 FQNNGV, per germline. The data are from a study of early T cells in non-severe SARS-CoV-2 infection. Each CDR3 protein gets one entry after TCRdb re-called the 5' RACE reads with MiXCR. Among about 42,000 distinct CDR3 sequences listed, approximately 6.9% were seen once. Material: whole blood. This clonotype originated in an adult who was a healthcare worker with PCR-confirmed SARS-CoV-2 infection or an uninfected control (not recorded which). J is TRBJ2-5 and V is TRBV11-2; 8 bases fit TRBD2. The CDR3 DNA is TGTGCCAGCAGCTTAAGCGGGGGACGTAAAGAGACCCAGTACTTC. The encoded protein is CASSLSGGRKETQYF.